This T cell receptor (beta chain) was sequenced in a study of beta chain features in type 1 diabetes. Study-wide context: Similarity in age, gender and cell yields was seen between patients and healthy donors.

Germline V gives CDR1 LNHDA, CDR2 SQIVND (reference sequence). This CDR3 region has 15 residues. Trimming shortened V by 3 bases and J by 1 base, and 12 bases separated the two germline ends. Study results and limitations: When Type 1 diabetes patients were examined, their TCRB CDR3s proved moderately but significantly shorter in all four CD4+ subsets.

This clone occurred a few times. Its antigen is undetermined. CD45RO/CCR7/CD25/CD127/CD95/CD27 separated CD4+ naive, central memory, regulatory and stem cell-like memory cells by sorting. What was sequenced were expressed TCRB transcripts, since all of the isolated RNA had been reverse transcribed. Produced via immunoSEQ multiplex PCR; TCRdb's table is partial and in-frame only. Seen here are 300,000 or so clones, approximately 10% observed once, and the top ten hold 1%. This TCR was recovered from a man aged 30 to 45 with type 1 diabetes. The V call is TRBV19, the J call TRBJ2-5, with D perhaps matching TRBD2 (5 bases). The source material was central memory CD4+ T cells from blood. CDR3 coding DNA: TGTGCCAGTAGTATTATTGCGGGCCTCCAAGAGACCCAGTACTTC. Protein sequence: CASSIIAGLQETQYF. Complete variable domain (other parts from reference TRBV19 and TRBJ2-5): DGGITQSPKYLFRKEGQNVTLSCEQNLNHDAMYWYRQDPGQGLRLIYYSQIVNDFQKGDIAEGYSVSREKKESFPLTVTSAQKNPTAFYLCASSIIAGLQETQYFGPGTRLLVL.